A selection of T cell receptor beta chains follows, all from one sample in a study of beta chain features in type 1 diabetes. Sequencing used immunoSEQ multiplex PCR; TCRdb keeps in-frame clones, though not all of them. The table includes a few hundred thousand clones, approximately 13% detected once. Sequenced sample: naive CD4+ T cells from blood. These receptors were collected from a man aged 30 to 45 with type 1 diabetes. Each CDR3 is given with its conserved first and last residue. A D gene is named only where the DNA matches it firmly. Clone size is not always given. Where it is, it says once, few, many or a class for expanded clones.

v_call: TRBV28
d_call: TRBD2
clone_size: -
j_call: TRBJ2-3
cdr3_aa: CASSLMGLAGSTDTQYF
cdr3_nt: TGTGCCAGCAGTTTAATGGGACTAGCGGGGAGCACAGATACGCAGTATTTT

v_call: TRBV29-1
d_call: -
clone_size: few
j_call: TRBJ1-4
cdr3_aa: CSVGQLPNEKLFF
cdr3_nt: TGCAGCGTCGGACAGCTCCCTAATGAAAAACTGTTTTTT

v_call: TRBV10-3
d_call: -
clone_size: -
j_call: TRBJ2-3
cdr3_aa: CAISAQDTDTQYF
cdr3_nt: TGTGCCATCAGTGCACAAGATACAGATACGCAGTATTTT

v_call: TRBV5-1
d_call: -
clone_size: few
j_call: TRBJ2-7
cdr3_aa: CASSQTAFEQYF
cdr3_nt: TGCGCCAGCAGTCAGACAGCTTTCGAGCAGTACTTC

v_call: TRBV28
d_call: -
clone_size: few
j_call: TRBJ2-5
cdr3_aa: CASSAGAQETQYF
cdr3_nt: TGTGCCAGCAGTGCAGGGGCGCAAGAGACCCAGTACTTC

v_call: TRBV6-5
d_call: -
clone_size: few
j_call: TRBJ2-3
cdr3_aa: CASTLLVSTDTQYF
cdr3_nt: TGTGCCAGCACCCTACTAGTATCGACAGATACGCAGTATTTT

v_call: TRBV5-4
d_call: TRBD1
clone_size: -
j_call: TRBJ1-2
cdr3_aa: CASTRQGGSSGYTF
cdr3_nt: TGTGCCAGCACCCGACAGGGGGGATCAAGCGGCTACACCTTC

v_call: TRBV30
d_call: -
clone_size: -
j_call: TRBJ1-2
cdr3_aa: CAWSAGGNYGYTF
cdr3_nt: TGTGCCTGGAGTGCGGGGGGTAACTATGGCTACACCTTC

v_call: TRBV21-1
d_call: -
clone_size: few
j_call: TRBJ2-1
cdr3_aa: CASSTRLAGGLYNEQFF
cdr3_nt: TGTGCCAGCAGCACCAGACTAGCGGGGGGGCTATACAATGAGCAGTTCTTC

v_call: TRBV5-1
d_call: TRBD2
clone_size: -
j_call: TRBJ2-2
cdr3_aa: CASSTDLAGSGELFF
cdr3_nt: TGCGCCAGCAGCACGGACCTAGCGGGATCCGGGGAGCTGTTTTTT

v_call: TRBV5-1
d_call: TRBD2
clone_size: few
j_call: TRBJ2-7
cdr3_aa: CASSSAGWEQYF
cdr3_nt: TGCGCCAGCAGCTCAGCGGGATGGGAGCAGTACTTC

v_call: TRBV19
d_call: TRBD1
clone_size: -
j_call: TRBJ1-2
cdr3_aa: CASSPGQRNYGYTF
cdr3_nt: TGTGCCAGTAGTCCGGGACAGCGAAACTATGGCTACACCTTC

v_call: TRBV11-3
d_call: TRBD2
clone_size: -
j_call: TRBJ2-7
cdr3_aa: CASSSSGGAGDYEQYF
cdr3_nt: TGTGCCAGCAGCTCTAGCGGGGGGGCCGGAGATTACGAGCAGTACTTC

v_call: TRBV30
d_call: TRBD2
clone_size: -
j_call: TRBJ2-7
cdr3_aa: CAWSVRTSGGARYYEQYF
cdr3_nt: TGTGCCTGGAGTGTACGGACTAGCGGGGGGGCCCGCTACTACGAGCAGTACTTC

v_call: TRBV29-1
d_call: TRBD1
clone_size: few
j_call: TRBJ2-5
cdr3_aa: CSVWAGGIQETQYF
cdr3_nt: TGCAGCGTTTGGGCAGGGGGAATTCAAGAGACCCAGTACTTC

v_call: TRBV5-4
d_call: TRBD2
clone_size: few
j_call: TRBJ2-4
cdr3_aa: CASSRQTSGGKNIQYF
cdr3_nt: TGTGCCAGCAGCCGACAGACTAGCGGGGGCAAAAACATTCAGTACTTC

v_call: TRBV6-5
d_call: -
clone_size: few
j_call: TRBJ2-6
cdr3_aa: CASSYSNSGANVLTF
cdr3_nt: TGTGCCAGCAGTTACTCCAACTCTGGGGCCAACGTCCTGACTTTC

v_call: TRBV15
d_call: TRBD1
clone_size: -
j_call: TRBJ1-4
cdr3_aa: CATSGRTGDYEKLFF
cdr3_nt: TGTGCCACCAGCGGTCGGACAGGGGATTACGAAAAACTGTTTTTT

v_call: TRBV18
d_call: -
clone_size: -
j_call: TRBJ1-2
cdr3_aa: CASSPSAGYAYGYTF
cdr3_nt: TGTGCCAGCTCACCCTCCGCGGGGTACGCCTATGGCTACACCTTC

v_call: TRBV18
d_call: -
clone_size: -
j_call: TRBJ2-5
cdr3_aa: CASSPPWMGRETQYF
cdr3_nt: TGTGCCAGCTCACCACCTTGGATGGGGCGAGAGACCCAGTACTTC

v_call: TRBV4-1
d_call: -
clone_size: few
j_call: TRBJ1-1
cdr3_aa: CASGREGLGTEAFF
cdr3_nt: TGCGCCAGTGGGCGGGAGGGATTAGGCACTGAAGCTTTCTTT

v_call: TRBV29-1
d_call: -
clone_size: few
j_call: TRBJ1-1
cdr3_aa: CSVATANTEAFF
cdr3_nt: TGCAGCGTTGCGACAGCCAACACTGAAGCTTTCTTT

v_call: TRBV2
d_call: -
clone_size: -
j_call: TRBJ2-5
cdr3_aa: CANGRDSSPQETQYF
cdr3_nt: TGTGCCAACGGCCGGGACTCGTCCCCACAAGAGACCCAGTACTTC

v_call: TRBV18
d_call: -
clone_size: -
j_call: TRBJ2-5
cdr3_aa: CASSPPGEETQYF
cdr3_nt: TGTGCCAGCTCACCACCGGGAGAAGAGACCCAGTACTTC

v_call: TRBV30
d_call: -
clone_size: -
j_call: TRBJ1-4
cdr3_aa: CAGGGRTEKLFF
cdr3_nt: TGTGCCGGGGGGGGCAGGACTGAAAAACTGTTTTTT

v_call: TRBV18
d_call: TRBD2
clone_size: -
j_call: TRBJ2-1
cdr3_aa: CASSPPVAGESREQFF
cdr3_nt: TGTGCCAGCTCACCACCGGTCGCGGGAGAAAGTCGTGAGCAGTTCTTC

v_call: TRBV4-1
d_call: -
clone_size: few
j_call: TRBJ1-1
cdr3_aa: CASSQGRGGRTEAFF
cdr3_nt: TGCGCCAGCAGCCAAGGGCGGGGGGGGAGGACTGAAGCTTTCTTT

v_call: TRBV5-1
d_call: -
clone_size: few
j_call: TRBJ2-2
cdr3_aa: CASSLSAGNTGELFF
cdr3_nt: TGCGCCAGCAGCTTGTCGGCAGGCAACACCGGGGAGCTGTTTTTT

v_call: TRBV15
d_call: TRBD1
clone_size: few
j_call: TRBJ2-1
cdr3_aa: CATSRVSTGGKNEQFF
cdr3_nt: TGTGCCACCAGCAGAGTCTCAACAGGGGGGAAAAATGAGCAGTTCTTC

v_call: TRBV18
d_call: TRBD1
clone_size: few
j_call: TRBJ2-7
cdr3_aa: CASSPPGQAKYEQYF
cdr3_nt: TGTGCCAGCTCACCCCCGGGACAGGCCAAATACGAGCAGTACTTC

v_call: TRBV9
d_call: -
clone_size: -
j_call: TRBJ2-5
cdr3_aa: CASSASRAEETQYF
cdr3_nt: TGTGCCAGCAGCGCCTCCAGGGCGGAGGAGACCCAGTACTTC

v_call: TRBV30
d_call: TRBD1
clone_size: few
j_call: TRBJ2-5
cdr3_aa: CAWSSGQGGQETQYF
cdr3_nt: TGTGCCTGGAGTAGTGGACAGGGGGGACAAGAGACCCAGTACTTC

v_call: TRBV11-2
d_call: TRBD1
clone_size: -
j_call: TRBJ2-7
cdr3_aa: CASSTGGPYEQYF
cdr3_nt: TGTGCCAGCAGCACAGGGGGGCCCTACGAGCAGTACTTC

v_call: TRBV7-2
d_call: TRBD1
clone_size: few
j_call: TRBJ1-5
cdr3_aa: CASSLSGQGWGNQPQHF
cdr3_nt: TGTGCCAGCAGCTTATCGGGACAGGGGTGGGGCAATCAGCCCCAGCATTTT

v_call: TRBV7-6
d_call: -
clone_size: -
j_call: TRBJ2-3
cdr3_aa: CASSLGTSTDTQYF
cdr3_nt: TGTGCCAGCAGCTTAGGGACTAGCACAGATACGCAGTATTTT

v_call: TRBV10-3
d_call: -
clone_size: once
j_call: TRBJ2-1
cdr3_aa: CAISEVEYNEQFF
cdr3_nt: TGTGCCATCAGTGAAGTGGAGTACAATGAGCAGTTCTTC

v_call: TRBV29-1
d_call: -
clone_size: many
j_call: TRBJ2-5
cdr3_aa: CSVGTPQETQYF
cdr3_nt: TGCAGCGTTGGGACACCCCAAGAGACCCAGTACTTC

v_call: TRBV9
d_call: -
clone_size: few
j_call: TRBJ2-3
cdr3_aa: CASSVAGSDTQYF
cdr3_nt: TGTGCCAGCAGCGTAGCAGGTTCAGATACGCAGTATTTT

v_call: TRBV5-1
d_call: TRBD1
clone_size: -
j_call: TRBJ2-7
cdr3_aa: CASSGDREQYF
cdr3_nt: TGCGCCAGCAGCGGGGACAGAGAGCAGTACTTC

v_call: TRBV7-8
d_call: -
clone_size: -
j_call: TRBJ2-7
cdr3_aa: CASTLGVGRAYEQYF
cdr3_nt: TGTGCCAGCACCCTAGGGGTAGGCAGAGCCTACGAGCAGTACTTC

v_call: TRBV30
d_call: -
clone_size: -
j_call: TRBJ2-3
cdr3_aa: CAWSEASIPDTQYF
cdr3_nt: TGTGCCTGGAGTGAGGCTAGCATTCCGGATACGCAGTATTTT

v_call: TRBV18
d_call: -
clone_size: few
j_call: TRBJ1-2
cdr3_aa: CASSPLRGADYGYTF
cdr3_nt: TGTGCCAGCTCACCACTCCGGGGGGCTGACTATGGCTACACCTTC

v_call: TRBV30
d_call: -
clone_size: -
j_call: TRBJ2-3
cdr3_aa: CAWGAGWRRPTDTQYF
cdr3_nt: TGTGCCTGGGGGGCCGGGTGGCGGAGACCCACAGATACGCAGTATTTT

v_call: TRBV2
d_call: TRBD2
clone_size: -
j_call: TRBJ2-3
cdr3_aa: CASKPAGRYTDTQYF
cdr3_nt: TGTGCCAGCAAGCCTGCCGGGAGGTACACAGATACGCAGTATTTT

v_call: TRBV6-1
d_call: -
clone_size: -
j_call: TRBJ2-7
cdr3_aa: CASSGDNDRPYEQYF
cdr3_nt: TGTGCCAGCAGTGGGGACAATGATAGGCCCTACGAGCAGTACTTC

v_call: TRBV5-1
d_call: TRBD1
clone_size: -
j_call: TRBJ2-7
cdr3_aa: CASSSTGGSYEQYF
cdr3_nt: TGCGCCAGCAGCTCGACAGGGGGCTCCTACGAGCAGTACTTC

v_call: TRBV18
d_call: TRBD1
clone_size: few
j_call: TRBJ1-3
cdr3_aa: CASSPTGTAQTGNTIYF
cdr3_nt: TGTGCCAGCTCACCAACCGGGACAGCGCAGACTGGAAACACCATATATTTT

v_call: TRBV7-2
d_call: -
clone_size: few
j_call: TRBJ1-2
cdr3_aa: CASSLYRTEEYGYTF
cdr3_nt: TGTGCCAGCAGCTTATACCGGACGGAGGAGTATGGCTACACCTTC